This T cell receptor beta chain was documented in a study of spatial heterogeneity in lung cancer. About the study: In the raw reads, each unique TCR and UMI combination was present more than ten times on average.

As to time point: sample taken at primary tumor resection. The sequenced material consisted of unsorted whole RNA from tumor, nontumor lung or frozen PBMC. Donors were fewer than 90 untreated early-stage non-small cell lung cancer patients. Notes on the study in general: TCRs found ubiquitously expanded in tumor appeared in blood more at resection than at follow-up.

This clonotype was seen only a few times. As yet, its antigen is unknown. Germline-derived CDR1 and CDR2 are MNHEY and SMNVEV (reference sequence). This CDR3 comprises 14 residues. V dropped 2 bases and J dropped 5 bases, with 12 bases sitting between them. TCRdb ran MiXCR on the 5' RACE reads and lists one entry per CDR3 protein. The sample holds tens of thousands of distinct CDR3 sequences, 13% seen once. The sequence derives from a male donor with early-stage non-small cell lung cancer. The sample here was PBMCs, taken at surgery. V gene TRBV27 combines with J gene TRBJ1-1; TRBD1 is a possible D gene (5 bases). The CDR3 coding sequence is TGTGCCAGCAGTTTAGTTAGGGGAGGGACTGAAGCTTTCTTT. This sequence encodes CASSLVRGGTEAFF.